This is a list of T cell receptor beta chains from one sample in a study of blood T cell repertoires in COVID-19. The method was immunoSEQ multiplex PCR; TCRdb's version includes in-frame clones alone and lacks a portion of them. The sample consists of about 280,000 clones, approximately 82% of them appearing once. The source material was PBMCs or T cells enriched from blood (not recorded which). The receptors shown here come from a man in his forties who had been exposed to COVID-19. Each CDR3 is given with its conserved first and last residue. D genes are given only for firm matches. Size is omitted from some rows. Given values are once, few, many or a class for expanded clones.

>TRBV7-9|-|-|TRBJ1-1
TGTGCCAGCAGCGCACGGGGTACTGAAGCTTTCTTT
CASSARGTEAFF
>TRBV27|TRBD2|few|TRBJ2-7
TGTGCCAGCAGTTTACTAGCGGATGATTTCGAGCAGTACTTC
CASSLLADDFEQYF
>TRBV27|TRBD2|-|TRBJ2-1
TGTGCCAGCAGTTTGCCTAGCGGGAGGGCTAGCTCCTACAATGAGCAGTTCTTC
CASSLPSGRASSYNEQFF
>TRBV14|-|-|TRBJ2-2
TGTGCCAGCAGCCAAGGCGGGTTTCGGGAGCTGTTTTTT
CASSQGGFRELFF
>TRBV11-3|-|-|TRBJ2-2
TGTGCCAGCAGCCCCACTATAAGGAGCGGCCGGGATACCGGGGAGCTGTTTTTT
CASSPTIRSGRDTGELFF
>TRBV20-1|-|-|TRBJ1-2
TGCAGTGCTAGTGATCCAGTTAACTATGGCTACACCTTC
CSASDPVNYGYTF
>TRBV10-2|TRBD1|-|TRBJ2-1
TGCGCCAGCAATATGGCAAGGGCAGGGGGAGAGCAGTTCTTC
CASNMARAGGEQFF
>TRBV19|-|-|TRBJ2-7
TGTGCCAGTAGTATCCGGCAGGCAACCTACGAGCAGTACTTC
CASSIRQATYEQYF
>TRBV9|TRBD2|-|TRBJ2-7
TGTGCCAGCGCCACCCTTAGCGGGACCCCCTACGAGCAGTACTTC
CASATLSGTPYEQYF
>TRBV3-1/TRBV3-2|-|-|TRBJ2-1
TGTGCCAGCAGCCTACAGCCAGGGGAGCAGTTCTTC
CASSLQPGEQFF
>TRBV18|-|-|TRBJ1-2
TGTGCCAGCTCACCAAGGACACCGCCAGACTATGGCTACACCTTC
CASSPRTPPDYGYTF
>TRBV6-1|-|once|TRBJ1-5
TGTGCCAGCAGTGAACAGGGGCTGAGTCAGCCCCAGCATTTT
CASSEQGLSQPQHF
>TRBV15|-|-|TRBJ1-3
TGTGCCACCAGCAAACGACAGACATCTGGAAACACCATATATTTT
CATSKRQTSGNTIYF
>TRBV11-2|TRBD2|-|TRBJ2-1
TGTGCCAGCAGCCGAGGCCTAGCGGAGCTCGCACAGCAGTTCTTC
CASSRGLAELAQQFF
>TRBV18|TRBD1|-|TRBJ1-4
TGTGCCAGCTCACAAGGACAGGTCACGATCGCAACTAATGAAAAACTGTTTTTT
CASSQGQVTIATNEKLFF
>TRBV12-5|-|many|TRBJ2-7
TGTGCTAGTGATCCGGGACTATCCTCACAGGGTAACTACGAGCAGTACTTC
CASDPGLSSQGNYEQYF
>TRBV19|TRBD1|-|TRBJ1-4
TGTGCCAGTAGTATCCCCCGGACAGGGGTTCGTTTTTTT
CASSIPRTGVRFF
>TRBV7-9|TRBD2|-|TRBJ2-1
TGTGCCAGCAGCGGTGGCGGGACTACGTACAATGAGCAGTTCTTC
CASSGGGTTYNEQFF
>TRBV11-2|TRBD1|once|TRBJ2-6
TGTGCCAGCAGCCCCCCTCGCCGGGACAGATTATCCGGGGCCAACGTCCTGACTTTC
CASSPPRRDRLSGANVLTF
>TRBV18|-|-|TRBJ2-7
TGTGCCAGCTCACCGGGACAAAACTACGAGCAGTACTTC
CASSPGQNYEQYF
>TRBV29-1|-|-|TRBJ2-1
TGCAGCGTTACGGACACCTACAATGAGCAGTTCTTC
CSVTDTYNEQFF
>TRBV18|TRBD1|-|TRBJ2-7
TGTGCCAGCTCACGCATGACAGGGGTCCCCTACGAGCAGTACTTC
CASSRMTGVPYEQYF
>TRBV11-2|TRBD2|few|TRBJ2-2
TGTGCCAGCAGCCCGCCGGGACTAGGTATCGGGGAGCTGTTTTTT
CASSPPGLGIGELFF
>TRBV24-1|TRBD1|few|TRBJ1-5
TGTGCTACCAGGGGGGGACCGGTGAAATATAGCAATCAGCCCCAGCATTTT
CATRGGPVKYSNQPQHF
>TRBV21-1|-|-|TRBJ1-4
TGTGCCAGCAGCAAAGCGCTCGACAGGGGACGGGCATCCGGACAGAGGTTTCGAAAACTGTTTTTT
CASSKALDRGRASGQRFRKLFF
>TRBV18|-|-|TRBJ2-7
TGTGCCAGCTCACCAGGAAGCGTTTCCTACGAGCAGTACTTC
CASSPGSVSYEQYF
>TRBV30|TRBD1|-|TRBJ1-6
TGTGCCTGGAGTGCGGGACAGCGGAATTCACCCCTCCACTTT
CAWSAGQRNSPLHF
>TRBV5-4|-|-|TRBJ1-3
TGTGCCAGCAGCTTGGACAGCGCTTTGGGGGGCACCATATATTTT
CASSLDSALGGTIYF
>TRBV2|-|-|TRBJ1-5
TGTGCCAGCAGTGATAGAGGTCTTAATCAGCCCCAGCATTTT
CASSDRGLNQPQHF
>TRBV12-5|-|-|TRBJ1-2
TGTGCTAGTGGTTTGGTACAGGGCAATAACTATGGCTACACCTTC
CASGLVQGNNYGYTF
>TRBV6-6|-|-|TRBJ2-7
TGTGCCAGCAGTTATTGGGGGCCCAGCTCCTACGAGCAGTACTTC
CASSYWGPSSYEQYF
>TRBV30|-|-|TRBJ1-5
TGTGCCTCCGGGGGACGGGGTCAGCCCCAGCATTTT
CASGGRGQPQHF
>TRBV7-7|TRBD2|-|TRBJ2-5
TGTGCTAGCAGCCGGGAAAGCGGGAGCGGAGAGACCCAGTACTTC
CASSRESGSGETQYF
>TRBV9|-|-|TRBJ2-7
TGTGCCAGCAGCGTCGGGATCTCATACGAGCAGTACTTC
CASSVGISYEQYF
>TRBV12-3/TRBV12-4|TRBD1|-|TRBJ2-5
TGTGCCAGCAGTGACAGGGGAGGAGAGACCCAGTACTTC
CASSDRGGETQYF
>TRBV14|TRBD2|-|TRBJ2-1
TGTGCCAGCAGCCAAGATCTTGCGGGGGGCGCCGGCAATGAGCAGTTCTTC
CASSQDLAGGAGNEQFF
>TRBV19|TRBD1|-|TRBJ1-1
TGTGCCAGTAGTATTGGAGGACAGGGGGGGACTGAAGCTTTCTTT
CASSIGGQGGTEAFF
>TRBV18|TRBD1|-|TRBJ2-5
TGTGCCAGCTCACCTTTGGACAGGGGAGGAGAGACCCAGTACTTC
CASSPLDRGGETQYF
>TRBV24-1|-|-|TRBJ1-5
TGTGCCACCAGGGGAACGGAGGATCAGCCCCAGCATTTT
CATRGTEDQPQHF
>TRBV10-1|TRBD2|once|TRBJ2-3
TGCGCCAGCAGTGAGGTAGCGGGAGCTAGCACAGATACGCAGTATTTT
CASSEVAGASTDTQYF
>TRBV19|-|-|TRBJ1-1
TGCCCGGGTTGGGACAAGAACACTGAAGCTTTCTTT
CPGWDKNTEAFF
>TRBV30|-|-|TRBJ1-1
TGTGCCTCCAGCCGGGGACTGGCCACTGAAGCTTTCTTT
CASSRGLATEAFF
>TRBV20-1|-|-|TRBJ2-7
TGCAGTGCTAGAGAGTACTACGAGCAGTACTTC
CSAREYYEQYF
>TRBV6-1|-|-|TRBJ2-7
TGTGCCAGCAGTGAAGCGCTTCAGGGATGGAGTCACTACGAGCAGTACTTC
CASSEALQGWSHYEQYF
>TRBV27|TRBD1|many|TRBJ2-6
TGTGCCAGCAGTTTGACGATAGGGGGCTACTCTGGGGCCAACGTCCTGACTTTC
CASSLTIGGYSGANVLTF
>TRBV7-9|-|-|TRBJ1-2
TGTGCGTCAACCCCCGGTGGCTACACCTTC
CASTPGGYTF
>TRBV5-6|-|few|TRBJ1-2
TGTGCCAGCAGCCCCTACTCCCTCGTGAACTATGGCTACACCTTC
CASSPYSLVNYGYTF
>TRBV11-3|TRBD1|-|TRBJ1-1
TGTGCCAGCAGCTTAGGGGACAGGAGGAACACTGAAGCTTTCTTT
CASSLGDRRNTEAFF
>TRBV3-1/TRBV3-2|TRBD2|-|TRBJ2-7
TGTGCCAGCAGCCAAGACGGGACTAGAATCTACGAGCAGTACTTC
CASSQDGTRIYEQYF
>TRBV27|-|-|TRBJ2-7
TGTGCCAGCACCGGAAGGCAGGGGAGCTACGAGCAGTACTTC
CASTGRQGSYEQYF
>TRBV6-5|TRBD1|-|TRBJ2-1
TGTGCCAGCAGTTATCCGGGACAGTTCGATGAGCAGTTCTTC
CASSYPGQFDEQFF
>TRBV27|-|-|TRBJ2-5
TGTGCCAGCAGTTTACGTCCGCCAGGGTATTCGGAGACCCAGTACTTC
CASSLRPPGYSETQYF
>TRBV7-3|-|-|TRBJ1-1
TGTGCCAGCAGCCCATCACAGGGCCTGAAGGTGGAAGCTTTCTTT
CASSPSQGLKVEAFF
>TRBV6-5|-|-|TRBJ1-3
TGTGCCAGCAGTTACTCCGCAGTTGGAAACACCATATATTTT
CASSYSAVGNTIYF
>TRBV29-1|-|-|TRBJ1-1
TGCAGCGTTGCCCCAGATAACACTGAAGCTTTCTTT
CSVAPDNTEAFF
>TRBV5-8|-|-|TRBJ2-7
TGTGCCAGCAACCTGGATGACAGGACCTACGAGCAGTACTTC
CASNLDDRTYEQYF
>TRBV4-1|-|once|TRBJ1-6
TGCGCCAGCAGCCGGACAGTACTCGGTTCACCCCTCCACTTT
CASSRTVLGSPLHF
>TRBV6-2/TRBV6-3|-|-|TRBJ2-2
TGTGCCAGCAGTTACACAGGGGAGGCGGGGGAGCTGTTTTTT
CASSYTGEAGELFF
>TRBV16|-|-|TRBJ1-4
TGTGCCAGCAGCCGACAGGCTGAAAAACTGTTTTTT
CASSRQAEKLFF